This is a list of T cell receptor beta chains from one sample in a study of blood T cell repertoires in COVID-19. Only in-frame clones appear in the TCRdb table, and some are missing; sequencing was by immunoSEQ multiplex PCR. The profile shows around 29,000 clones, approximately 85% of them singletons. Material: peripheral blood. The receptor set was obtained from a woman aged 60-70 years with active COVID-19. Each CDR3 is given with its conserved first and last residue. The order of the fields is CDR3 DNA, CDR3 protein, clone size, V gene, D gene, J gene. The D gene is left open where the match is weak. Part of the rows lack a size; the others show once, few, many or a class for expanded clones.

DNA: TGCGCCAGCACCTTGGGGACTAGCGGGATGCGACTATCCTTC
CDR3: CASTLGTSGMRLSF
size: -
V: TRBV5-1
D: TRBD2
J: TRBJ2-7

DNA: TGCGCCAGCAGCGTCGCCGGGACAGGGAACACCGGGGAGCTGTTTTTT
CDR3: CASSVAGTGNTGELFF
size: -
V: TRBV5-1
D: TRBD1
J: TRBJ2-2

DNA: TGTGCCAGTAGTCGGACAGGGATCCAGCCCCAGCATTTT
CDR3: CASSRTGIQPQHF
size: once
V: TRBV19
D: TRBD1
J: TRBJ1-5

DNA: TGCGCCAGCAGCCAAGATCGGTCTGGTTGGTCGGCTTTCTTT
CDR3: CASSQDRSGWSAFF
size: -
V: TRBV4-1
D: -
J: TRBJ1-1

DNA: TGTGCCACCAGTGATCGGTGGGGGGGGTACAATGAGCAGTTCTTC
CDR3: CATSDRWGGYNEQFF
size: -
V: TRBV24-1
D: TRBD2
J: TRBJ2-1

DNA: TGTGCCAGCAGCGGAGGGACAGTCGCCCTTAATTCACCCCTCCACTTT
CDR3: CASSGGTVALNSPLHF
size: -
V: TRBV28
D: TRBD1
J: TRBJ1-6

DNA: TGTGCCAGCAGTGAAAATTTATGGGACAGGGACTACTTC
CDR3: CASSENLWDRDYF
size: -
V: TRBV2
D: TRBD1
J: TRBJ2-4

DNA: TGTGCCAGCAGGAAAGGGACAGGGTTGTCCGGGGAGCTGTTTTTT
CDR3: CASRKGTGLSGELFF
size: -
V: TRBV9
D: TRBD1
J: TRBJ2-2

DNA: TGTGCCACCAGCAGAGATAAGGGGCCGAAGACCCAGTACTTC
CDR3: CATSRDKGPKTQYF
size: -
V: TRBV15
D: -
J: TRBJ2-5

DNA: TGTGCCAGTAGTATGGGCAGCGGATTCGATCAGCCCCAGCATTTT
CDR3: CASSMGSGFDQPQHF
size: -
V: TRBV19
D: -
J: TRBJ1-5

DNA: TGTGCCAGCAGTTTAGCTTGGGAGGTACAAGAGACCCAGTACTTC
CDR3: CASSLAWEVQETQYF
size: once
V: TRBV27
D: -
J: TRBJ2-5

DNA: TGTGCCAGTTCGTCACAGATGGACTCCTACGAGCAGTACTTC
CDR3: CASSSQMDSYEQYF
size: -
V: TRBV19
D: -
J: TRBJ2-7

DNA: TGTGCCAGCAGCCAAGACGCTAGCGTCATCGGGGAGCTGTTTTTT
CDR3: CASSQDASVIGELFF
size: -
V: TRBV4-2
D: -
J: TRBJ2-2

DNA: TGCGCCAGCAGCTTGGCCCCAACGGGCACTGAAGCTTTCTTT
CDR3: CASSLAPTGTEAFF
size: -
V: TRBV5-1
D: -
J: TRBJ1-1

DNA: TGTGCCAGCAGTGGGGTAGACATTAGCAATCAGCCCCAGCATTTT
CDR3: CASSGVDISNQPQHF
size: few
V: TRBV2
D: -
J: TRBJ1-5

DNA: TGTGCCAGCGCTCAGGGGGCGCTCGGAAACACCATATATTTT
CDR3: CASAQGALGNTIYF
size: -
V: TRBV6-6
D: TRBD1
J: TRBJ1-3

DNA: TGTGCCAGCACCTACTGGGGGGAGCCAGATACGCAGTATTTT
CDR3: CASTYWGEPDTQYF
size: -
V: TRBV7-9
D: -
J: TRBJ2-3

DNA: TGTGCCAGCAGCTTAAGAGGGAAGGACACCATATATTTT
CDR3: CASSLRGKDTIYF
size: once
V: TRBV7-8
D: -
J: TRBJ1-3

DNA: TGTGCCAGCAGAGGCCGGGACAGGGGTGAAAAACTGTTTTTT
CDR3: CASRGRDRGEKLFF
size: -
V: TRBV2
D: TRBD1
J: TRBJ1-4

DNA: TGTGCCAGTAGTATGGTATGGGACAGGGTCACCGGGGAGCTGTTTTTT
CDR3: CASSMVWDRVTGELFF
size: once
V: TRBV19
D: TRBD1
J: TRBJ2-2

DNA: TGTGCCCTCCGGTCGGGGACACAAGAGGGCAATGAGCAGTTCTTC
CDR3: CALRSGTQEGNEQFF
size: -
V: TRBV10-3
D: -
J: TRBJ2-1

DNA: TGTGCCAGTAGCAGAGGCAATGAGGCGTTCGAGCAGTACTTC
CDR3: CASSRGNEAFEQYF
size: -
V: TRBV19
D: -
J: TRBJ2-7

DNA: TGCGCCAGCAGTCACGGCGGGAGGGGACGTGAGACCCAGTACTTC
CDR3: CASSHGGRGRETQYF
size: -
V: TRBV10-2
D: TRBD2
J: TRBJ2-5

DNA: TGTGCCAGTAAGTCAGGGGCTTGGCAGCCCCAGCATTTT
CDR3: CASKSGAWQPQHF
size: -
V: TRBV19
D: -
J: TRBJ1-5

DNA: TGTGCCAGTAGTACTAGTCAAGCAGATACGCAGTATTTT
CDR3: CASSTSQADTQYF
size: -
V: TRBV11-3
D: -
J: TRBJ2-3

DNA: TGTGCCTGGAGGCGATCGGCGGGCACTGAAGCTTTCTTT
CDR3: CAWRRSAGTEAFF
size: -
V: TRBV30
D: -
J: TRBJ1-1

DNA: TGTGCCAGCAGTGAAGCGCCGAGTGGGGCGGGAGGAAAACTGTTTTTT
CDR3: CASSEAPSGAGGKLFF
size: -
V: TRBV2
D: -
J: TRBJ1-4

DNA: TGTGCCAGCAGCATAGGGGGTTTTAAGGGCCCCCACAGTTCAAACTACGAGCAGTACTTC
CDR3: CASSIGGFKGPHSSNYEQYF
size: -
V: TRBV21-1
D: -
J: TRBJ2-7

DNA: TGTGCCAGCAGCGTAGGGGTGGGCCGAGAGACCCAGTACTTC
CDR3: CASSVGVGRETQYF
size: -
V: TRBV9
D: -
J: TRBJ2-5

DNA: TGTGCCAGCAGTATAAGACACTCGAACACCGGGGAGCTGTTTTTT
CDR3: CASSIRHSNTGELFF
size: -
V: TRBV28
D: -
J: TRBJ2-2

DNA: TGTGCCAGCAGCTTTGACCGTAGCAGCCCCCAGCATTTT
CDR3: CASSFDRSSPQHF
size: few
V: TRBV7-3
D: -
J: TRBJ1-5

DNA: TGTGCCAGCAGCCAAAGTAGGACAGGGGGCGTAGAGACCCAGTACTTC
CDR3: CASSQSRTGGVETQYF
size: -
V: TRBV11-2
D: TRBD1
J: TRBJ2-5

DNA: TGTGCCAGCAGTGCGGGACTTGAGGGCGGGGAGCTGTTTTTT
CDR3: CASSAGLEGGELFF
size: -
V: TRBV7-3
D: -
J: TRBJ2-2

DNA: TGTGCCAGTAGTATAGTCCGGACTAGCGGGAGTAGTGCAGATACGCAGTATTTT
CDR3: CASSIVRTSGSSADTQYF
size: -
V: TRBV19
D: TRBD2
J: TRBJ2-3

DNA: TGTGCCAGCAGCTTATCCCGTGGGGAGAATCAGCCCCAGCATTTT
CDR3: CASSLSRGENQPQHF
size: few
V: TRBV7-8
D: -
J: TRBJ1-5

DNA: TGTGCCAGCAGCCCGACCGACGGGGGGTCACCCCTCCACTTT
CDR3: CASSPTDGGSPLHF
size: -
V: TRBV4-2
D: -
J: TRBJ1-6

DNA: TGTGCCAGCAGGACAGGACCGAATCAGCCCCAGCATTTT
CDR3: CASRTGPNQPQHF
size: -
V: TRBV6-5
D: -
J: TRBJ1-5

DNA: TGTGCCAGCAGCCTGGGACTAGCGGGAGTAGAGACCCAGTACTTC
CDR3: CASSLGLAGVETQYF
size: -
V: TRBV6-5
D: TRBD2
J: TRBJ2-5

DNA: TGCAGCGTCGTCCAGCGGGAGGGCCGTTTTGACGAGCAGTACTTC
CDR3: CSVVQREGRFDEQYF
size: -
V: TRBV29-1
D: TRBD2
J: TRBJ2-7